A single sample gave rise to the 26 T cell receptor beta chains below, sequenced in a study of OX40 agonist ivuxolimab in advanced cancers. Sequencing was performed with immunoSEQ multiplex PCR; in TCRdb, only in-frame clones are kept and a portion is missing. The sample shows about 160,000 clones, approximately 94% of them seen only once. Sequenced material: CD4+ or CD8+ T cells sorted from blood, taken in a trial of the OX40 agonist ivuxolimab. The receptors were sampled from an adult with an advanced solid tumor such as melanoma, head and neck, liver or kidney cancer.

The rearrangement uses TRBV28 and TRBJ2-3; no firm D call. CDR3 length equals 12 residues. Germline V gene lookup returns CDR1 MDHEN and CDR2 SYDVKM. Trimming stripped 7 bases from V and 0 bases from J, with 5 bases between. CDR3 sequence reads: CASTLSTDTQYF. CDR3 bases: TGTGCCAGCACCCTGAGCACAGATACGCAGTATTTT.

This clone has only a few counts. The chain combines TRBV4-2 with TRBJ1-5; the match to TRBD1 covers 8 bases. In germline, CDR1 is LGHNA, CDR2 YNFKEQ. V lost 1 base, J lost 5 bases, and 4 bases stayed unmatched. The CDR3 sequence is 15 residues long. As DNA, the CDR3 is TGTGCCAGCAGCCAAGGACAGGGGAAAGATCAGCCCCAGCATTTT. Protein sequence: CASSQGQGKDQPQHF.

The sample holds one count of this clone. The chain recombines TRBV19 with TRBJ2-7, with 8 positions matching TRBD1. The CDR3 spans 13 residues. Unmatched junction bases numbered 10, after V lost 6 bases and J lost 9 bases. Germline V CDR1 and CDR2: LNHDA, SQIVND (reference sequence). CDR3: CASSSYPGQGQYF. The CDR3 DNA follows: TGTGCCAGTAGCTCGTACCCCGGACAGGGGCAGTACTTC.

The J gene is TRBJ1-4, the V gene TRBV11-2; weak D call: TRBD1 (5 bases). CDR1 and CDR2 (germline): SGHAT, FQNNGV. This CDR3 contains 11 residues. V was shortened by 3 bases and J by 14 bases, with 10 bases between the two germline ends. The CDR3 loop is CASSFRGGLFF. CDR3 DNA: TGTGCCAGCAGCTTTAGGGGAGGGCTGTTTTTT.

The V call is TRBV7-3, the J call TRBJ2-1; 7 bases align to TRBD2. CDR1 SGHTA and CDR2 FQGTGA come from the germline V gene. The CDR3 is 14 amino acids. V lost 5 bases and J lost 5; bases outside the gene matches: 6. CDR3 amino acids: CASSPRAGHNEQFF. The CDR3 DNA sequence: TGTGCCAGCAGCCCCCGAGCGGGACACAATGAGCAGTTCTTC.

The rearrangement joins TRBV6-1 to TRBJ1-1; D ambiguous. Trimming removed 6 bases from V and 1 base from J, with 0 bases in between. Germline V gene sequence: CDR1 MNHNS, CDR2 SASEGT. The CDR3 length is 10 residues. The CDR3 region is CASRNTEAFF. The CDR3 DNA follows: TGTGCCAGCAGGAACACTGAAGCTTTCTTT.

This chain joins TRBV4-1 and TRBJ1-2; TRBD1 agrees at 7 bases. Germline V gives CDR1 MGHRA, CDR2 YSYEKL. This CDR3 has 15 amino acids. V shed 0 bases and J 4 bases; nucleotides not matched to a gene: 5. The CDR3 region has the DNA TGCGCCAGCAGCCAAGATTGGGGACAGACCTATGGCTACACCTTC. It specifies CASSQDWGQTYGYTF.

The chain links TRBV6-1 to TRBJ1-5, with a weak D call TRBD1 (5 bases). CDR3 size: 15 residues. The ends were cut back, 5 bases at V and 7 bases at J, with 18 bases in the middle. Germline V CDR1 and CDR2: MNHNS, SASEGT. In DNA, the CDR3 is TGTGCCAGCAGTCCCTTCGGGGGTATGGGGCAGCCCCAGCATTTT. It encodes CASSPFGGMGQPQHF.

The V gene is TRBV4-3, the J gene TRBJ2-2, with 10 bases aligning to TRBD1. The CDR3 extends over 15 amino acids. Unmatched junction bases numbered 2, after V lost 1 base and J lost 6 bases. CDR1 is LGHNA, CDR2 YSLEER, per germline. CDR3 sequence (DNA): TGCGCCAGCAGCCAAGGACAGGGGGCCTCCGGGGAGCTGTTTTTT. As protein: CASSQGQGASGELFF.

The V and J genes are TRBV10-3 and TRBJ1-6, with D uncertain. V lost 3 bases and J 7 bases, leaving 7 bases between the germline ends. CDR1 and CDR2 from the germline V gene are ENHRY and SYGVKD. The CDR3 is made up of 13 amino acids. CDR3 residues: CAISEPGNSPLHF. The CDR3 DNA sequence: TGTGCCATCAGTGAACCCGGGAATTCACCCCTCCACTTT.

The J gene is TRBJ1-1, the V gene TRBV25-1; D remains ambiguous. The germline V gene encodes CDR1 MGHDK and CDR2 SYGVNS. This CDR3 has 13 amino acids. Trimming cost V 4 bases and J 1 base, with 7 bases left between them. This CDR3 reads CASSARANTEAFF. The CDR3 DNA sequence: TGTGCCAGCAGTGCCAGAGCGAACACTGAAGCTTTCTTT.

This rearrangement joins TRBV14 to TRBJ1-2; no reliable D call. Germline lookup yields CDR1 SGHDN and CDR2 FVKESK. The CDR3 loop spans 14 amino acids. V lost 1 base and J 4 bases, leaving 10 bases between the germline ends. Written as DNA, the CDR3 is TGTGCCAGCAGCCAAGCCAGAAGATCCTATGGCTACACCTTC. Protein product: CASSQARRSYGYTF.

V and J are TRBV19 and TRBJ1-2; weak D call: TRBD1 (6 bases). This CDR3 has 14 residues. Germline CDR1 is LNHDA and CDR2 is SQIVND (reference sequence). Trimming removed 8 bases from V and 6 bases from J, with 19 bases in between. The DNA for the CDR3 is TGTGCCAGTCGCGAGGGGGTATGGAAAAATGGCTACACCTTC. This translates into CASREGVWKNGYTF.

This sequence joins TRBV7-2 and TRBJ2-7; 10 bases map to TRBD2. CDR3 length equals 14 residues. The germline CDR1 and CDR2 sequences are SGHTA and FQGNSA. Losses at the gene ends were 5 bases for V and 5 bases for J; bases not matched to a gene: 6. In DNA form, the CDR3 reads TGTGCCAGCAGCCCTAGCGGGAGTCGGGACGAGCAGTACTTC. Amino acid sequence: CASSPSGSRDEQYF.

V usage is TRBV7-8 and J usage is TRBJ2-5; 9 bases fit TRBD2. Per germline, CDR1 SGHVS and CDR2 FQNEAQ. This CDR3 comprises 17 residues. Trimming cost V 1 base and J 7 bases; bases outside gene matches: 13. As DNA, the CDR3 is TGTGCCAGCAGCTTAGAAACACACGGGACTAGCAATCTGACCCAGTACTTC. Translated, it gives CASSLETHGTSNLTQYF.

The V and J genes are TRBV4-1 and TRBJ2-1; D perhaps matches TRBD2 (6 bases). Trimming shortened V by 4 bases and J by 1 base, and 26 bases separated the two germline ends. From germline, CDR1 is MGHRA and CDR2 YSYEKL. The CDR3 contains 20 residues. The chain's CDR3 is CASSPSRGIPGLRSYNEQFF. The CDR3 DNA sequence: TGCGCCAGCAGCCCTTCACGGGGCATACCGGGACTCCGTTCCTACAATGAGCAGTTCTTC.

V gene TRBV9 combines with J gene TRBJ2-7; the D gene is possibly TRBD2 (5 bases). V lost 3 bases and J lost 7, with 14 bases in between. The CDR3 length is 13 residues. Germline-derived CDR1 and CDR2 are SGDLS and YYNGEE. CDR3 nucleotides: TGTGCCAGCAGCGAGTCGCCTAGAGGGGAGCAGTACTTC. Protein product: CASSESPRGEQYF.

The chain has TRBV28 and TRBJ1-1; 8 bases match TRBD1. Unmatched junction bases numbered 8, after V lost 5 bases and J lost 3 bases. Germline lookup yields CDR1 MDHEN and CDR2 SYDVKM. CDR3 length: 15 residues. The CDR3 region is CASSRPGTGYTEAFF. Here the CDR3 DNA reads TGTGCCAGCAGTCGGCCCGGGACAGGATACACTGAAGCTTTCTTT.

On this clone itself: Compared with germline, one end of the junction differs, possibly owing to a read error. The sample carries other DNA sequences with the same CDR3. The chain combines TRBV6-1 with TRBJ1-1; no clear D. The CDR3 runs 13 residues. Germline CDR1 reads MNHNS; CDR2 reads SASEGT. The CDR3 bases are TGTGCTAGCAGTTATCTAGGCTCCACTGAAGCTTTCTTT. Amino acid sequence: CASSYLGSTEAFF.

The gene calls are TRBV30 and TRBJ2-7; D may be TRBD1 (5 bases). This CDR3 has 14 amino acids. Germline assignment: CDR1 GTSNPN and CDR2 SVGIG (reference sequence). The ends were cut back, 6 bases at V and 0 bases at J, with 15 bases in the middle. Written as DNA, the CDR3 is TGTGCCTGCCGACGAAGGACATCCTCCTACGAGCAGTACTTC. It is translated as CACRRRTSSYEQYF.

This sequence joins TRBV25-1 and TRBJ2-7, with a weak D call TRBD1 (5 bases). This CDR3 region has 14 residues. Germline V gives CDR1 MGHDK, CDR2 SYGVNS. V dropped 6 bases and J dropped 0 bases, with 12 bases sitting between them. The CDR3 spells CASRQTGYSYEQYF. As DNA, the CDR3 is TGTGCCAGCAGACAAACAGGATACTCCTACGAGCAGTACTTC.

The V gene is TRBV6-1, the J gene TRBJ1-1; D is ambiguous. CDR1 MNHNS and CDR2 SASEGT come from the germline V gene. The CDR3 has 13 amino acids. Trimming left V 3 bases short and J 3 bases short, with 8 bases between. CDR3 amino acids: CASSETIYTEAFF. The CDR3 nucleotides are TGTGCCAGCAGTGAGACAATCTACACTGAAGCTTTCTTT.

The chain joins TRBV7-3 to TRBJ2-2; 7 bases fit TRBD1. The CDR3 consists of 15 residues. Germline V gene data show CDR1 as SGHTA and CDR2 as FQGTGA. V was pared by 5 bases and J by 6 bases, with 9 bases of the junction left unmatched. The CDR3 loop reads CASSPDRAGAGELFF. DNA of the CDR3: TGTGCCAGCAGCCCCGACAGGGCGGGCGCCGGGGAGCTGTTTTTT.

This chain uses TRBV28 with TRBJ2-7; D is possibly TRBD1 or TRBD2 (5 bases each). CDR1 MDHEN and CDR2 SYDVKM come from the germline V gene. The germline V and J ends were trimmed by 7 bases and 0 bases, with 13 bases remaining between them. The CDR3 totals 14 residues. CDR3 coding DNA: TGTGCCAGCATGATCGGGGACGGCTCCTACGAGCAGTACTTC. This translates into CASMIGDGSYEQYF.

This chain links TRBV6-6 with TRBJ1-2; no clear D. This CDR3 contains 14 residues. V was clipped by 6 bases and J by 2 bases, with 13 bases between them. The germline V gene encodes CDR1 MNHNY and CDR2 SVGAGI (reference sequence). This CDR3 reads CASRPQATNYGYTF. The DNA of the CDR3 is TGTGCCAGCAGGCCCCAGGCCACCAACTATGGCTACACCTTC.

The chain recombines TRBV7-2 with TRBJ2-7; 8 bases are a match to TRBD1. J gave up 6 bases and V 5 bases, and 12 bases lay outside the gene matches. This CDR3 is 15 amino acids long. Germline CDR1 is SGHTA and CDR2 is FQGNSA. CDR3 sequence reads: CASSARDRGPPEQYF. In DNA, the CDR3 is TGTGCCAGCAGCGCCCGTGACAGGGGTCCCCCCGAGCAGTACTTC.